The clone carrying this T cell receptor beta chain is deemed medium-sized. What it binds is not known. From germline, CDR1 is SEHNR and CDR2 FQNEAQ (reference sequence). The CDR3 spans 18 residues. V lost 1 base and J lost 2; bases outside the gene matches: 4. Full-length variable regions came from constant-region reverse primers plus semi-nested Nested Universal Primer A PCR. Using its own MiXCR run on the 5' RACE reads, TCRdb lists one record per CDR3 protein. Of 55,000 or so distinct CDR3 sequences in the sample, 20% were seen once. General observations from the study: Tumor Treg TCRs overlapped most with tumor naive CD4+ cells. The larger cohort examined one V-J beta rearrangement, not whole repertoires. The TCR gene usage of tumor memory CD4+ T cells clustered together with blood and lymph node memory CD4+ cells and with lymph node naive CD4+ cells.

Treg sorting used a CD4+CD25+CD127-/low gate. This receptor was identified in a female donor with breast cancer. The chain recombines TRBV7-9 with TRBJ2-2; 13 bases fit TRBD2. Input material: tumor-infiltrating Tregs sorted from the breast tumor. The CDR3 nucleotides read TGTGCCAGCAGCTTAGGGACTAGCGGGAGAGCAAACACCGGGGAGCTGTTTTTT. It translates to CASSLGTSGRANTGELFF. Full variable domain (rest looked up from reference TRBV7-9 and TRBJ2-2): DTGVSQNPRHKITKRGQNVTFRCDPISEHNRLYWYRQTLGQGPEFLTYFQNEAQLEKSRLLSDRFSAERPKGSFSTLEIQRTEQGDSAMYLCASSLGTSGRANTGELFFGEGSRLTVL.